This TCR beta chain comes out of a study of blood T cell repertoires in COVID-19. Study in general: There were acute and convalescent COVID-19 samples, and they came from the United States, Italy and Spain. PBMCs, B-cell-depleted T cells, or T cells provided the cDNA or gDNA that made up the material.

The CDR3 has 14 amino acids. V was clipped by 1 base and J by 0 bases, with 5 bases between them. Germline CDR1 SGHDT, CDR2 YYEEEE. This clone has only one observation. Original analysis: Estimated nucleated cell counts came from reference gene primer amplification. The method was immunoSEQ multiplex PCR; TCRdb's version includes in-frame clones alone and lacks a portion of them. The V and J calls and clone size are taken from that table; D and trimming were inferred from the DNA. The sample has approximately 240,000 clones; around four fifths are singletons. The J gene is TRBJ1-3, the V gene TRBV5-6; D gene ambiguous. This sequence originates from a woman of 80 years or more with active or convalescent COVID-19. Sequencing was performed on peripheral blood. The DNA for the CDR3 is TGTGCCAGCAGCTTGCCAGTCTCTGGAAACACCATATATTTT. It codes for CASSLPVSGNTIYF.